One sample yielded the 32 T cell receptor beta chains listed below, sequenced in a study of shared clonotypes between healthy human individuals. Data came from immunoSEQ multiplex PCR; TCRdb stores just in-frame clones and leaves some out. The sample has roughly 2.2 million clones; approximately 93% are singletons. Specimen: naive CD4+ T cells from PBMCs. As for subset: CD45RA+ positively selected. The receptors derive from a man aged 18 to 29 in good health. Some clones in this sample may be carry-over from other donors' samples.

The J gene is TRBJ2-7, the V gene TRBV7-2; 8 positions match TRBD2. With 6 bases clipped from V and 7 bases from J, the junction kept 14 bases outside the gene matches. This CDR3 has 15 residues. The germline V gene has CDR1 SGHTA and CDR2 FQGNSA. The CDR3 loop is CASSISGAGAWEQYF. As DNA, the CDR3 is TGTGCCAGCAGTATTAGCGGGGCTGGGGCCTGGGAGCAGTACTTC.

The chain links TRBV28 to TRBJ1-1; unclear D gene. This CDR3 spans 18 amino acids. Germline CDR1 reads MDHEN; CDR2 reads SYDVKM. Deletions cut 1 base from V and 2 bases from J, with 20 bases between. CDR3 residues: CASSLFFGRSSTNTEAFF. Written as DNA, the CDR3 is TGTGCCAGCAGTTTATTTTTCGGTCGGTCCTCTACAAACACTGAAGCTTTCTTT.

The chain links TRBV7-8 to TRBJ1-1; D not certain. Germline CDR1 SGHVS, CDR2 FQNEAQ. This CDR3 region has 15 residues. The germline V and J ends were trimmed by 5 bases and 0 bases, with 13 bases remaining between them. CDR3 DNA: TGTGCCAGCAGCCCCCGACGGACCATGAACACTGAAGCTTTCTTT. This translates into CASSPRRTMNTEAFF.

V and J are TRBV28 and TRBJ2-2, with D possibly matching TRBD2 (6 bases). In germline, CDR1 is MDHEN, CDR2 SYDVKM. The V end was cut by 6 bases, the J end by 6 bases, with 17 bases between. This CDR3 comprises 15 residues. The DNA of the CDR3 is TGTGCCAGCAGCTCTCCTGGGGAGGTGGCCGGGGAGCTGTTTTTT. It specifies CASSSPGEVAGELFF.

The rearrangement uses TRBV5-1 and TRBJ1-1, with a tentative D call TRBD1 (6 bases). V was clipped by 4 bases and J by 4 bases, with 14 bases between them. The germline CDR1 and CDR2 sequences are SGHRS and YFSETQ. The CDR3 is 14 amino acids. CDR3 DNA: TGCGCCAGCAGCCCACACAGGGATTTCACTGAAGCTTTCTTT. Translation gives CASSPHRDFTEAFF.

The CDR3 loop is CASSWIPNTEAFF. In DNA form, the CDR3 reads TGTGCCAGCAGCTGGATCCCCAACACTGAAGCTTTCTTT. The genes are TRBV5-8 and TRBJ1-1; D gene unclear. The V end was cut by 3 bases, the J end by 2 bases, with 8 bases between. The length of the CDR3 is 13 residues. Germline V gene sequence: CDR1 SGHTS, CDR2 YDEGEE.

The chain is built from TRBV5-8 and TRBJ1-4; 9 positions agree with TRBD1. Looked up from germline, CDR1 is SGHTS and CDR2 is YDEGEE. This CDR3 has 14 amino acids. After removal of 3 bases from V and 10 bases from J, the junction contained 7 bases not matched to a gene. The CDR3 coding sequence is TGTGCCAGCAGCTCGGGACAGGGCTGGGGAAAACTGTTTTTT. It specifies CASSSGQGWGKLFF.

This clone appeared a few times. The genes are TRBV9 and TRBJ1-1; the D is unclear. CDR1 and CDR2 from the germline V gene are SGDLS and YYNGEE. V dropped 0 bases and J dropped 5 bases, with 8 bases sitting between them. The CDR3 is 13 residues long. In nucleotides, the CDR3 is TGTGCCAGCAGCGTAGGGGCAGCAACTGAAGCTTTCTTT. Translation: CASSVGAATEAFF.

The V and J genes are TRBV27 and TRBJ2-1, with 8 bases aligning to TRBD1. Losses at the gene ends were 8 bases for V and 10 bases for J; bases not matched to a gene: 16. The CDR3 runs to 15 residues. Germline V gene data show CDR1 as MNHEY and CDR2 as SMNVEV (reference sequence). The DNA for the CDR3 is TGTGCCAGCCCTGAGGGGACAGGAAGGATTTGGGAGCAGTTCTTC. It translates to CASPEGTGRIWEQFF.

This chain joins TRBV27 and TRBJ2-7, with 8 bases aligning to TRBD2. Germline V gene lookup returns CDR1 MNHEY and CDR2 SMNVEV (reference sequence). V gave up 6 bases and J gave up 0 bases; unmatched junction bases: 16. CDR3 length equals 18 residues. Written as DNA, the CDR3 is TGTGCCAGCAGCGCGAGTCGCCGACTAGCGTCAAGCTCCTACGAGCAGTACTTC. This encodes CASSASRRLASSSYEQYF.

This chain links TRBV5-6 with TRBJ2-1; 13 bases fit TRBD2. CDR3 length: 17 residues. V was clipped by 5 bases and J by 7 bases; unmatched bases: 12. Germline assignment: CDR1 SGHDT and CDR2 YYEEEE. The CDR3 DNA is TGTGCCAGCAGTCGCGGACTAGCGGGAGCATCGGGGAATGAGCAGTTCTTC. Its translation is CASSRGLAGASGNEQFF. Full variable domain (outside the CDR3, taken from reference TRBV5-6 and TRBJ2-1): DAGVTQSPTHLIKTRGQQVTLRCSPKSGHDTVSWYQQALGQGPQFIFQYYEEEERQRGNFPDRFSGHQFPNYSSELNVNALLLGDSALYLCASSRGLAGASGNEQFFGPGTRLTVL.

The J gene is TRBJ2-1, the V gene TRBV5-1, with TRBD2 as a possible D gene (5 bases). Germline V CDR1 and CDR2: SGHRS, YFSETQ. The V end lost 5 bases, the J end lost 0 bases, and 12 bases lay between the germline ends. The CDR3 sequence is 15 residues long. The CDR3 DNA reads TGCGCCAGCAGACCACTAGGGAGCTCCTACAATGAGCAGTTCTTC. This gives the protein CASRPLGSSYNEQFF.

This chain links TRBV7-8 with TRBJ2-1, with unresolved D. Germline assignment: CDR1 SGHVS and CDR2 FQNEAQ. V was pared by 1 base and J by 7 bases, with 11 bases between. The CDR3 runs 14 residues. The CDR3 loop reads CASSLGTSLNEQFF. Written as DNA, the CDR3 is TGTGCCAGCAGCTTAGGAACCAGCCTGAATGAGCAGTTCTTC.

The chain joins TRBV19 to TRBJ1-3, with 9 bases lining up with TRBD1. Germline trimming cut 2 bases from V and 7 bases from J; bases unmatched to any gene: 6. Germline values: CDR1 LNHDA, CDR2 SQIVND (reference sequence). The CDR3 sequence is 15 residues long. In nucleotides, the CDR3 is TGTGCCAGTAGTATAAATCGGGACAGGGTCAACACCATATATTTT. Its translation: CASSINRDRVNTIYF.

The chain has TRBV5-1 and TRBJ1-4; D is possibly TRBD1 (5 bases). This CDR3 has 15 residues. The V end lost 1 base, the J end lost 6 bases, and 13 bases lay between the germline ends. Germline V lookup: CDR1 SGHRS, CDR2 YFSETQ. CDR3 nucleotide sequence: TGCGCCAGCAGCTTGAGTGTAGCGGGGGATGAAAAACTGTTTTTT. It encodes CASSLSVAGDEKLFF.

The chain employs TRBV7-9 and TRBJ1-1, with D unclear. The CDR3 extends over 11 amino acids. CDR1 is SEHNR, CDR2 FQNEAQ, per germline (reference sequence). Trimming shortened V by 3 bases and J by 7 bases, and 6 bases separated the two germline ends. CDR3: CASSFLREAFF. DNA for the CDR3: TGTGCCAGCAGCTTTCTACGTGAAGCTTTCTTT.

The CDR3 DNA reads as TGTGCCAGTAGTTCGGGTCCCGGGACAGGGAGTGAAAAACTGTTTTTT. The encoded protein is CASSSGPGTGSEKLFF. This chain links TRBV19 with TRBJ1-4; 9 nucleotides agree with TRBD1. CDR1 and CDR2 (germline): LNHDA, SQIVND (reference sequence). CDR3 length: 16 amino acids. Trimming removed 5 bases from V and 7 bases from J; junction bases left unmatched: 11.

V gene TRBV4-3 combines with J gene TRBJ2-1; D remains ambiguous. The V gene's germline CDR1 is LGHNA and CDR2 YSLEER. The CDR3 runs 14 residues. V shed 3 bases and J shed 4 bases, with 10 bases lying between them. The chain's CDR3 is CASSHGFSYNEQFF. CDR3 coding DNA: TGCGCCAGCAGCCACGGTTTCTCATACAATGAGCAGTTCTTC.

Comments on this clone: This sample also contains other DNA sequences that code for the same CDR3. This sequence joins TRBV9 and TRBJ1-2; D ambiguous. The CDR3 runs 14 residues. The germline V gene encodes CDR1 SGDLS and CDR2 YYNGEE. V was clipped by 0 bases and J by 2 bases, with 8 bases between them. This CDR3 reads CASSVVGGNYGYTF. As DNA, the CDR3 is TGTGCCAGCAGCGTAGTGGGAGGGAACTATGGCTACACCTTC.

V gene TRBV30 combines with J gene TRBJ2-5, with a weak D call TRBD2 (5 bases). TRBJ2-7 matches the DNA end more closely, so the J call is doubtful. This CDR3 has 13 amino acids. Germline lookup yields CDR1 GTSNPN and CDR2 SVGIG (reference sequence). The CDR3 sequence is CAWMNKRNYEQYF. CDR3 coding DNA: TGTGCCTGGATGAACAAGCGGAACTACGAGCAGTACTTC.

This clone was recorded once. The genes are TRBV19 and TRBJ2-1, with 7 bases aligning to TRBD2. J lost 1 base, V lost 3 bases, and 15 bases had no gene match. The V gene's germline CDR1 is LNHDA and CDR2 SQIVND (reference sequence). This CDR3 comprises 19 residues. The CDR3 coding sequence is TGTGCCAGTAGTATTGGTCCCGCGGGAGCCGTTCCTTCCTACAATGAGCAGTTCTTC. Protein: CASSIGPAGAVPSYNEQFF. Full variable domain (rest looked up from reference TRBV19 and TRBJ2-1): DGGITQSPKYLFRKEGQNVTLSCEQNLNHDAMYWYRQDPGQGLRLIYYSQIVNDFQKGDIAEGYSVSREKKESFPLTVTSAQKNPTAFYLCASSIGPAGAVPSYNEQFFGPGTRLTVL.

The CDR3 DNA follows: TGCGCCAGCAGCCAAGGGGTATATGGGGTTAGCACAGATACGCAGTATTTT. Encoded protein: CASSQGVYGVSTDTQYF. This sequence joins TRBV4-3 and TRBJ2-3; no reliable D call. The CDR3 is 17 residues long. Germline lookup yields CDR1 LGHNA and CDR2 YSLEER. The V end was cut by 1 base, the J end by 0 bases, with 14 bases between.

The rearrangement joins TRBV7-6 to TRBJ2-7; TRBD2 aligns across 7 bases. The germline CDR1 and CDR2 sequences are SGHVS and FNYEAQ. This CDR3 region has 11 residues. With 5 bases clipped from V and 7 bases from J, the junction kept 2 bases outside the gene matches. The CDR3 DNA reads as TGTGCCAGCAGCCCGGGGGGTGAGCAGTACTTC. It encodes CASSPGGEQYF.

The V and J genes are TRBV30 and TRBJ1-4; no reliable D call. The CDR3 is 12 amino acids. In germline, CDR1 is GTSNPN, CDR2 SVGIG (reference sequence). V was pared by 4 bases and J by 4 bases, with 7 bases between. CDR3 sequence reads: CAWKLYNEKLFF. The CDR3 DNA sequence: TGTGCCTGGAAGTTGTATAATGAAAAACTGTTTTTT.

The rearrangement joins TRBV5-1 to TRBJ2-1; 10 bases fit TRBD2. There are 16 residues in the CDR3. CDR1 is SGHRS, CDR2 YFSETQ, per germline. J lost 10 bases, V lost 4 bases, and 14 bases had no gene match. CDR3 region: CASSPSLAGEWGEQFF. DNA of the CDR3: TGCGCCAGCAGCCCCTCCCTAGCGGGAGAGTGGGGAGAGCAGTTCTTC.

The chain is built from TRBV4-1 and TRBJ2-2; the match to TRBD2 covers 13 bases. Trimming at V came to 3 bases and at J to 7 bases, leaving 5 bases not matched to a gene. Germline V CDR1 and CDR2: MGHRA, YSYEKL. The CDR3 contains 16 residues. This CDR3 reads CASSHGLAGVVGELFF. The CDR3 DNA follows: TGCGCCAGCAGCCACGGACTAGCGGGAGTCGTCGGGGAGCTGTTTTTT.

This clone was counted once. The J gene is TRBJ2-5, the V gene TRBV5-1, with TRBD2 matching 12 bases. Germline trimming cut 3 bases from V and 7 bases from J; bases unmatched to any gene: 7. The CDR3 extends over 15 amino acids. Germline CDR1 reads SGHRS; CDR2 reads YFSETQ. The CDR3 spells CASSSTSGGTGTQYF. CDR3 DNA: TGCGCCAGCAGCTCGACTAGCGGGGGAACTGGGACCCAGTACTTC.

The chain links TRBV5-1 to TRBJ2-2; D call uncertain. Germline lookup yields CDR1 SGHRS and CDR2 YFSETQ. Trimming removed 4 bases at V and 1 base at J, with 11 bases between. This CDR3 comprises 15 residues. CDR3 DNA: TGCGCCAGCAGCCCGCGTCTCGGGAACACCGGGGAGCTGTTTTTT. Translating it yields CASSPRLGNTGELFF.

V and J are TRBV5-1 and TRBJ2-2, with TRBD1 identical over 9 bases. V gave up 4 bases and J gave up 6 bases; unmatched junction bases: 10. CDR1 and CDR2 from the germline V gene are SGHRS and YFSETQ. The CDR3 length is 16 residues. CDR3 DNA sequence: TGCGCCAGCAGCGTAAAGGGGGGACAGGGTCCCGGGGAGCTGTTTTTT. Translating it yields CASSVKGGQGPGELFF.

The chain carries TRBV11-2 and TRBJ2-1; 8 nucleotides align to TRBD2. V gave up 4 bases and J gave up 4 bases; unmatched junction bases: 12. From germline, CDR1 is SGHAT and CDR2 FQNNGV. This CDR3 spans 17 amino acids. The CDR3 DNA reads as TGTGCCAGCAGCTCGGGGGGGTTTCGGGACGCTTACAATGAGCAGTTCTTC. Amino acids: CASSSGGFRDAYNEQFF.

The chain recombines TRBV5-1 with TRBJ2-1; 8 nucleotides match TRBD2. Germline loops: CDR1 SGHRS, CDR2 YFSETQ. Trimming cost V 4 bases and J 2 bases; bases outside gene matches: 5. The CDR3 is 15 amino acids. The CDR3 spells CASSTGTRPYNEQFF. For the CDR3, the DNA is TGCGCCAGCAGCACCGGGACTAGGCCCTACAATGAGCAGTTCTTC.

This clone has more than one count but fewer than ten. The same CDR3 also results from other DNA sequences found in this sample. J is TRBJ2-5 and V is TRBV7-2; D not resolved. The CDR3 length is 12 residues. The ends were cut back, 1 base at V and 4 bases at J, with 4 bases in the middle. CDR1 and CDR2 (germline): SGHTA, FQGNSA. For the CDR3, the DNA is TGTGCCAGCAGCTTAGTAGGAGAGACCCAGTACTTC. It specifies CASSLVGETQYF.